This TCR beta chain originates from a study of vaccination effects on CD4 cells after COVID-19. Study summary: Following the second dose by a median of 72 days, the post-vaccine samples were obtained.

On this clone itself: What it binds is not known.

Germline values: CDR1 SGHTA, CDR2 FQGNSA. This CDR3 spans 18 amino acids. Trimming took 2 bases from V and 0 from J, leaving 20 bases between them. Antigen-specific CD4+ T cells expanded by the ViraFEST assay with viral peptide pools were then sequenced. After roughly 10 days in culture, the CD4+ T cells were isolated. Vaccine administered to participants consisted of two doses of either BNT162b2 or mRNA-1273. Nobody among the vaccine recipients had prior SARS-CoV-2 infection (nucleocapsid antibodies were negative). The protocol was immunoSEQ multiplex PCR, while the TCRdb copy is restricted to in-frame clones and leaves out a portion. This table has about 27,000 clones, 83% appearing once. Study outcomes and limitations: Just 1 of 255 vaccine-induced clones in healthy recipients was cross-reactive.

The chain employs TRBV7-2 and TRBJ2-7, with a possible D match to TRBD2 (6 bases). Sequencing used CD4+ T cells from PBMCs cultured with HCoV-NL63 spike peptides, obtained after COVID-19 vaccination. The receptor comes from a human donor who received a COVID-19 vaccine. Some clones in this sample may be carry-over from other donors' samples. CDR3 protein: CASSLRGGEDGSSYEQYV. The CDR3 DNA follows: TGTGCCAGCAGCTTACGAGGAGGGGAAGACGGAAGCTCCTACGAGCAGTACGTC.